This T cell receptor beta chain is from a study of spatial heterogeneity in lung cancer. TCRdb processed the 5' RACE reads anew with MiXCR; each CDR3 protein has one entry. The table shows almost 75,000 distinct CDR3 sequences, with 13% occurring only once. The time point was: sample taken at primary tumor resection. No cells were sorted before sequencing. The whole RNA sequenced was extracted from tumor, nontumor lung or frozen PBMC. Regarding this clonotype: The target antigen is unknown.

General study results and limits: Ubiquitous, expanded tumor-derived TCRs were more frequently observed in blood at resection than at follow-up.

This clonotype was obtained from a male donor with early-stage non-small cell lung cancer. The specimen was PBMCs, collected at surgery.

The CDR3 nucleotides are TGCAGTGCCCGCGGGGGACAGGGGAGAAATCAGCCCCAGCATTTT. It yields the protein CSARGGQGRNQPQHF. The V call is TRBV20-1, the J call TRBJ1-5; TRBD1 agrees at 10 bases. With V trimmed by 6 bases and J by 4 bases, 9 bases remained unmatched. This CDR3 contains 15 residues. From germline, CDR1 is DFQATT and CDR2 SNEGSKA (reference sequence).